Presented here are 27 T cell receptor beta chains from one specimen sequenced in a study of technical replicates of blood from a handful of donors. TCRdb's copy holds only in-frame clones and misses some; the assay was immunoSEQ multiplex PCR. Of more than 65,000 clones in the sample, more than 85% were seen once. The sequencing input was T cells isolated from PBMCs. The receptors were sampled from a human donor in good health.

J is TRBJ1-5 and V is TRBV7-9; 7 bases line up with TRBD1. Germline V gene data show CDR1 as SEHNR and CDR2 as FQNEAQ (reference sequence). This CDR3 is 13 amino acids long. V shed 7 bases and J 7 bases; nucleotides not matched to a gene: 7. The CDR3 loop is CASTETGPQPQHF. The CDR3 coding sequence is TGTGCCAGCACCGAGACAGGGCCCCAGCCCCAGCATTTT.

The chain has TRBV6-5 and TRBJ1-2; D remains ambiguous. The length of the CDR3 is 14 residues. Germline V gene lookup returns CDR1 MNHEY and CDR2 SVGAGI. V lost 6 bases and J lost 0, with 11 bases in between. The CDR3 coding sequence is TGTGCCAGCAGCTGGACTGGAGCTAACTATGGCTACACCTTC. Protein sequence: CASSWTGANYGYTF.

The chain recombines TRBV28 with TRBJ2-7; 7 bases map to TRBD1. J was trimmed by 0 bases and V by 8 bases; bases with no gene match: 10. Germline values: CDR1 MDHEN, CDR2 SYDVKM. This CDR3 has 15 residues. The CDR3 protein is CASQLQGPVSYEQYF. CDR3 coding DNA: TGTGCCAGCCAACTACAGGGGCCTGTCTCCTACGAGCAGTACTTC.

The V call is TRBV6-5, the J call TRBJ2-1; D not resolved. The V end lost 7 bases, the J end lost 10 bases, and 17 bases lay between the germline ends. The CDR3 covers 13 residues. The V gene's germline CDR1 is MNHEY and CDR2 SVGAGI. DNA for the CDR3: TGTGCCAGCACCAACCCGGGTCTATGGGAGCAGTTCTTC. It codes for CASTNPGLWEQFF.

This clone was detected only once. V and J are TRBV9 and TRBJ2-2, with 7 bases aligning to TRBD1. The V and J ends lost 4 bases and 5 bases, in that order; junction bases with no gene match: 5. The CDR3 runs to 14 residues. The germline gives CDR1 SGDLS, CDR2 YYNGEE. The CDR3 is CASSYRDRTGELFF. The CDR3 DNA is TGTGCCAGCAGCTACCGGGACAGAACCGGGGAGCTGTTTTTT.

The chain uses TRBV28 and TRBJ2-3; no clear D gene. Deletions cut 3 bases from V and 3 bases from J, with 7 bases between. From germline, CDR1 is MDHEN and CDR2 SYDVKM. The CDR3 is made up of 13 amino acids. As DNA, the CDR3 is TGTGCCAGCAGTTTCCACGGTACAGATACGCAGTATTTT. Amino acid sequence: CASSFHGTDTQYF. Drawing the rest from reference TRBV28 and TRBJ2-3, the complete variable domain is DVKVTQSSRYLVKRTGEKVFLECVQDMDHENMFWYRQDPGLGLRLIYFSYDVKMKEKGDIPEGYSVSREKKERFSLILESASTNQTSMYLCASSFHGTDTQYFGPGTRLTVL.

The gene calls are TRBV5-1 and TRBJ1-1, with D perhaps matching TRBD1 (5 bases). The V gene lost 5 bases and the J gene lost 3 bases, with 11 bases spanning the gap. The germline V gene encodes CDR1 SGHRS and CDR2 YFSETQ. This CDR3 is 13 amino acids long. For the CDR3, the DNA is TGCGCCAGCAGACCCCAGGGCTACACTGAAGCTTTCTTT. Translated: CASRPQGYTEAFF.

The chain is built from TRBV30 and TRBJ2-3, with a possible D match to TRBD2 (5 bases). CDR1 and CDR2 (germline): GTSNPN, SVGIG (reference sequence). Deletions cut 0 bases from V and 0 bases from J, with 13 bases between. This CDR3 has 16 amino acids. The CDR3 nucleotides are TGTGCCTGGAGTGTTTATCGAGCGGCTAGCACAGATACGCAGTATTTT. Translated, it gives CAWSVYRAASTDTQYF.

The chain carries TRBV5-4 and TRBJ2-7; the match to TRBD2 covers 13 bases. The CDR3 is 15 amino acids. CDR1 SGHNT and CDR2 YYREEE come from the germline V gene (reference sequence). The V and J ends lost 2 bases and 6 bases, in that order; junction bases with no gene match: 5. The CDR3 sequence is CASSLNRLAGGEQYF. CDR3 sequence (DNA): TGTGCCAGCAGCTTAAATCGACTAGCGGGAGGCGAGCAGTACTTC. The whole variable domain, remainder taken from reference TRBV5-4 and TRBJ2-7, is ETGVTQSPTHLIKTRGQQVTLRCSSQSGHNTVSWYQQALGQGPQFIFQYYREEENGRGNFPPRFSGLQFPNYSSELNVNALELDDSALYLCASSLNRLAGGEQYFGPGTRLTVT.

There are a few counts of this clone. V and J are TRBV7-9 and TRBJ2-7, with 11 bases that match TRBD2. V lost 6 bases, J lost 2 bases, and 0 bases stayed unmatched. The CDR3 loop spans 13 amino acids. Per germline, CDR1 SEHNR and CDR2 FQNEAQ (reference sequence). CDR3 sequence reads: CASSSGRAYEQYF. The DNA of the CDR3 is TGTGCCAGCAGTAGCGGGAGGGCCTACGAGCAGTACTTC.

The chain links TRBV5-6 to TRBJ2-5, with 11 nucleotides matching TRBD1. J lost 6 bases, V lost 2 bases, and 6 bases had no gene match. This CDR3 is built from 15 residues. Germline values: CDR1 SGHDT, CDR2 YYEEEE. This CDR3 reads CASSFRDRGSKTQYF. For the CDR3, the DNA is TGTGCCAGCAGCTTCCGGGACAGGGGGTCAAAGACCCAGTACTTC.

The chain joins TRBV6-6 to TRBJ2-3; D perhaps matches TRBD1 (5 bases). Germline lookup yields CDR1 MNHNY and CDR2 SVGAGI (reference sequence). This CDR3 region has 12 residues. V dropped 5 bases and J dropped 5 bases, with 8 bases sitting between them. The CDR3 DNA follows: TGTGCCAGCAGTACCAGGGTAGATACGCAGTATTTT. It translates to CASSTRVDTQYF.

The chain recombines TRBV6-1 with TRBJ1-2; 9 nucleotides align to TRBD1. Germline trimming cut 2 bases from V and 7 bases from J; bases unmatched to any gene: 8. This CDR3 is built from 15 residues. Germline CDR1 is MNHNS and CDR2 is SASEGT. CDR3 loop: CASSEIQQGAGGYTF. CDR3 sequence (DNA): TGTGCCAGCAGTGAAATACAACAGGGGGCGGGTGGCTACACCTTC.

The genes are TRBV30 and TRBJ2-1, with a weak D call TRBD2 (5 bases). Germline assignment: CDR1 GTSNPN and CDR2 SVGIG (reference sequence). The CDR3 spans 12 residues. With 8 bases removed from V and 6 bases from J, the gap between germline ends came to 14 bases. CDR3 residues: CAGSDVGNEQFF. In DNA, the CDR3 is TGTGCCGGTAGCGATGTAGGCAATGAGCAGTTCTTC.

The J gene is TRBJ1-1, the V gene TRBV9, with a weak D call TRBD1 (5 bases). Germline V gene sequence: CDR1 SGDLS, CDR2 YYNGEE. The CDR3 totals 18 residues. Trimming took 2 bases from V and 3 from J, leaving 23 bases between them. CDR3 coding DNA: TGTGCCAGCAGCGTCCACCTAGGTGGGAGGGACCTTGACACTGAAGCTTTCTTT. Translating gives CASSVHLGGRDLDTEAFF.

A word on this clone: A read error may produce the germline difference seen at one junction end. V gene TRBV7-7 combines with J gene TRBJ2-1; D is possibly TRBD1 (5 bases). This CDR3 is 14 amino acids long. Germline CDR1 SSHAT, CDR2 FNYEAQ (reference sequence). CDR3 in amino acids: CASSLSGLGNEQFF. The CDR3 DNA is TGTGCTAGCAGCTTATCAGGGCTAGGGAATGAGCAGTTCTTC.

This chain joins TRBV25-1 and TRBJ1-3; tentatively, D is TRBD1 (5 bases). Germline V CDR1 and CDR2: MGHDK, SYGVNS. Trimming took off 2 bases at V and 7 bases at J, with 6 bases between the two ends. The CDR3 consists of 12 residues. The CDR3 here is CASSEGANTIYF. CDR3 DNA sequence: TGTGCCAGCAGTGAAGGGGCCAACACCATATATTTT. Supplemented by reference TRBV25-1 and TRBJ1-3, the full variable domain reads EADIYQTPRYLVIGTGKKITLECSQTMGHDKMYWYQQDPGMELHLIHYSYGVNSTEKGDLSSESTVSRIRTEHFPLTLESARPSHTSQYLCASSEGANTIYFGEGSWLTVV.

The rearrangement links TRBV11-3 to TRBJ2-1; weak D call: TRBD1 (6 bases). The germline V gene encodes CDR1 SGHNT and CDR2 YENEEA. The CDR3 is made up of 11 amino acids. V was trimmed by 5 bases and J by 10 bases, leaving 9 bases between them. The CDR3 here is CASSLRGEQFF. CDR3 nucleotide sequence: TGTGCCAGCAGCCTTAGGGGGGAGCAGTTCTTC.

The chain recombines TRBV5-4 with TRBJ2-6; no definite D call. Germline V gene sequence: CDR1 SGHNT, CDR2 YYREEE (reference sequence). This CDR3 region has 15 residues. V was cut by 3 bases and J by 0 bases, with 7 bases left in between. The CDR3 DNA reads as TGTGCCAGCAGCTCGCAGCGCTCTGGGGCCAACGTCCTGACTTTC. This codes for CASSSQRSGANVLTF.

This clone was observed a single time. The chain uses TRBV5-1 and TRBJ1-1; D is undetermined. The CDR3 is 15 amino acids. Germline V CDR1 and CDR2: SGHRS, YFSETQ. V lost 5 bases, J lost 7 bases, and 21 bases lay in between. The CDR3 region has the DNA TGCGCCAGCAGTTTTTTCCCTGGCACAGAAAGTGAAGCTTTCTTT. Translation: CASSFFPGTESEAFF.

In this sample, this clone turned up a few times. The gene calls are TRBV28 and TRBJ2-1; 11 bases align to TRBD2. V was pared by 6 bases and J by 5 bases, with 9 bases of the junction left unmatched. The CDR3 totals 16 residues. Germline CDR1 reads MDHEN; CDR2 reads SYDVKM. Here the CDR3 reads CASSRAVAGGNNEQFF. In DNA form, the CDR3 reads TGTGCCAGCAGCCGCGCCGTAGCGGGAGGGAACAATGAGCAGTTCTTC.

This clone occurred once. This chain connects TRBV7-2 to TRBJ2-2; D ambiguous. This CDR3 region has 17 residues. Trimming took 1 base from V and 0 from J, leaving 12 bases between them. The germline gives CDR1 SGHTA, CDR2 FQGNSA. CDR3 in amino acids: CASSLVFTTSNTGELFF. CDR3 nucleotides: TGTGCCAGCAGCTTAGTCTTCACCACTTCGAACACCGGGGAGCTGTTTTTT. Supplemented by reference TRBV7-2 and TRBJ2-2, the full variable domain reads GAGVSQSPSNKVTEKGKDVELRCDPISGHTALYWYRQSLGQGLEFLIYFQGNSAPDKSGLPSDRFSAERTGGSVSTLTIQRTQQEDSAVYLCASSLVFTTSNTGELFFGEGSRLTVL.

CDR3 DNA: TGTGCCAGCAGTTTTCTCGGGGGTGGAACTGAAGCTTTCTTT. It specifies CASSFLGGGTEAFF. The chain joins TRBV28 to TRBJ1-1; perhaps TRBD1 as D (5 bases). The CDR3 contains 14 residues. Germline CDR1 and CDR2: MDHEN and SYDVKM. The ends were cut back, 3 bases at V and 5 bases at J, with 13 bases in the middle.

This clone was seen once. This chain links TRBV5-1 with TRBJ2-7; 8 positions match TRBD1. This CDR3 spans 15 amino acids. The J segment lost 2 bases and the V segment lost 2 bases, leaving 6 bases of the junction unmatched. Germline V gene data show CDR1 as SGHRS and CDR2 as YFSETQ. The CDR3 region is CASSLQGEFPYEQYF. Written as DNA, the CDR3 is TGCGCCAGCAGCTTACAGGGGGAATTCCCCTACGAGCAGTACTTC.

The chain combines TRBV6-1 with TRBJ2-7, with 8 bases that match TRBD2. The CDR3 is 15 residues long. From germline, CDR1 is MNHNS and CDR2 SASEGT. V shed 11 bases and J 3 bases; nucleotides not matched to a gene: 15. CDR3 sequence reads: CAGGDPSGHHYEQYF. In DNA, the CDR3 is TGTGCCGGAGGGGACCCTAGCGGGCATCACTACGAGCAGTACTTC.

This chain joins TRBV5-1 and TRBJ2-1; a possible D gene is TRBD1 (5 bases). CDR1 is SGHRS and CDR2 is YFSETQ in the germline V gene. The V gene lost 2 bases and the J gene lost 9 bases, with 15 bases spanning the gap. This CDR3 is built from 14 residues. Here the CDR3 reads CASSFLDTVAEQFF. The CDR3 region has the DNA TGCGCCAGCAGCTTCTTGGACACAGTGGCTGAGCAGTTCTTC.

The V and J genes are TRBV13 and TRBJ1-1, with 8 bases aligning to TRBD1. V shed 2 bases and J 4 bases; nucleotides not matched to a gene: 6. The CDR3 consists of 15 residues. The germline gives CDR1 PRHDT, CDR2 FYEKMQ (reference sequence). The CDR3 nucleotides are TGTGCCAGCAGCTTAAGCAGGGGGCGAGGCACTGAAGCTTTCTTT. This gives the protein CASSLSRGRGTEAFF.